The T cell receptor beta chain described here comes from a study of T cells in Graves' hyperthyroidism and ophthalmopathy. The J segment lost 3 bases and the V segment lost 4 bases, leaving 5 bases of the junction unmatched. This CDR3 contains 15 residues. Germline CDR1 is WNHNN and CDR2 is SYGVQD (reference sequence). Amplification yielded TCR beta CDR3 regions, with RNA transcripts as the source. The HTBI primer set served for first-round RT-PCR of the TCR CDR3. TCRdb redid the calling of the multiplex PCR reads with MiXCR, one entry per CDR3 protein. The data contain under 350,000 distinct CDR3 sequences, about 15% of them seen just once; the ten biggest clones take up roughly 50%. The study based diagnoses on clinical symptoms, serum thyroxine and TRAb, thyroid ultrasound and orbital computed tomography.

The material sequenced was blood. This sequence was found in a woman in her sixties or seventies with Graves' ophthalmopathy. The chain is built from TRBV10-1 and TRBJ1-5, with TRBD1 matching 8 bases. The CDR3: CASSGWTGNNQPQHF. In DNA form, the CDR3 reads TGCGCCAGCAGTGGATGGACAGGGAACAATCAGCCCCAGCATTTT.